This TCR beta chain originates from a study of T cells in Graves' hyperthyroidism and ophthalmopathy. Amplification of TCR beta CDR3 regions used RNA as the template. A first-round RT-PCR of the TCR CDR3 used the HTBI primer set. TCRdb passed the multiplex PCR reads through MiXCR, listing each CDR3 protein once. Of 500,000 to 600,000 distinct CDR3 sequences in the sample, approximately 44% were seen once. Germline CDR1 reads SGHTA; CDR2 reads FQGNSA. Unmatched junction bases numbered 5, after V lost 2 bases and J lost 7 bases. This CDR3 comprises 14 residues. V gene TRBV7-2 combines with J gene TRBJ1-5; TRBD1 matches at 7 bases. This clonotype was obtained from an adult woman with Graves' disease, either hyperthyroidism or ophthalmopathy (not recorded which). The material sequenced was peripheral blood or thyroid tissue (not recorded which). CDR3 in amino acids: CASSLLQGGQPQHF. The CDR3 nucleotides read TGTGCCAGCAGCTTATTGCAGGGGGGGCAGCCCCAGCATTTT.